The T cell receptor (beta chain) under discussion was sequenced for a study of blood T cells in healthy people across ages. Looking at the study overall: Through template switching, about one barcoded beta molecule was captured per two T cells, as measured in model experiments.

This clonotype came up a few times. A J-beta primer mix and a sample-barcoded 5' primer were used in a second PCR of about 7 to 12 cycles. TCRdb re-called the 5' RACE reads through MiXCR, storing one row per CDR3 protein. The table shows hundreds of thousands of distinct CDR3 sequences, with 62% occurring only once. The sample comprised blood. This TCR came from a man aged 25-40 years in good health.

The CDR3 is CASSPRTSWETQYF. CDR3 in DNA: TGTGCCAGCAGCCCCCGGACTAGCTGGGAGACCCAGTACTTC. The chain combines TRBV4-2 with TRBJ2-5; TRBD2 aligns across 8 bases. Germline-derived CDR1 and CDR2 are LGHNA and YNFKEQ. J lost 5 bases, V lost 4 bases, and 6 bases had no gene match. This CDR3 contains 14 residues.